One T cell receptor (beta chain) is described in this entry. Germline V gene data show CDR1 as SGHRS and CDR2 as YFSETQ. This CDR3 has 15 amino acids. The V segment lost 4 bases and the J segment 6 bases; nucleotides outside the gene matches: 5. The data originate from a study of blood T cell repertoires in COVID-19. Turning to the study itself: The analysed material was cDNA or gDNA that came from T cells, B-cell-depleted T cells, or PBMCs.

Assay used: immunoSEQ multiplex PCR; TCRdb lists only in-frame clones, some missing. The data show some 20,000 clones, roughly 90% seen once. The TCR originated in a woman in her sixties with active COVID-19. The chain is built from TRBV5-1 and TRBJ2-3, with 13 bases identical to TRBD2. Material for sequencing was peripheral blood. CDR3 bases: TGCGCCAGCAGCATAACTAGCGGGGGGGCCGATACGCAGTATTTT. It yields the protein CASSITSGGADTQYF.